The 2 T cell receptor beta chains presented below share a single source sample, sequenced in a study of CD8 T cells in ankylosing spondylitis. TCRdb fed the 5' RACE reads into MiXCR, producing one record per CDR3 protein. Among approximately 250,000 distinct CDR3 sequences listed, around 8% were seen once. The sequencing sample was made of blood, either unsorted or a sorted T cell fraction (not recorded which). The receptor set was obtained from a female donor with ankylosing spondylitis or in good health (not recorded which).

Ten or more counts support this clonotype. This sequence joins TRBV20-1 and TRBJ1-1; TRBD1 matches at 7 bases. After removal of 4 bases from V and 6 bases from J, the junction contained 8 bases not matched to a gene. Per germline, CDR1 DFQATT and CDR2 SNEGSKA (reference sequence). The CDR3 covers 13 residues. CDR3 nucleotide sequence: TGCAGTGCTAAAATCACAGGGGACGCTGAAGCTTTCTTT. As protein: CSAKITGDAEAFF.

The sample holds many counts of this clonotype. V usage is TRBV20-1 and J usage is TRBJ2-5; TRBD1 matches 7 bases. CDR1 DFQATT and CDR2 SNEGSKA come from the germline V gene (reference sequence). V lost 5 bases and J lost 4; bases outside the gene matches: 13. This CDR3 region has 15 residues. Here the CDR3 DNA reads TGCAGTGCTCATAAAGCGGCCAGGGGGACAGAGACCCAGTACTTC. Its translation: CSAHKAARGTETQYF.